The clone carrying this TCR beta chain was observed a handful of times. The antigen is undetermined. TCRdb re-analysed the RT-PCR reads in MiXCR, keeping a single row per CDR3 protein. The table has roughly 700,000 distinct CDR3 sequences, 15% to 19% seen once. With 6 bases clipped from V and 6 bases from J, the junction kept 7 bases outside the gene matches. From germline, CDR1 is SQVTM and CDR2 ANQGSEA. This CDR3 is built from 12 residues. These data belong to a study of response to subunit inactivated influenza vaccine. Notes on the study in general: That few new T cells are recruited by each seasonal influenza vaccination was the authors' suggestion.

The source is a man aged 50-59 years who received an inactivated influenza vaccine. The chain employs TRBV29-1 and TRBJ1-1; 7 bases line up with TRBD1. The material sequenced was PBMCs from blood, taken less than 13 days after vaccination. In DNA form, the CDR3 reads TGCAGCGTCGGAAGGGGGCAGGCTGAAGCTTTCTTT. This sequence encodes CSVGRGQAEAFF.